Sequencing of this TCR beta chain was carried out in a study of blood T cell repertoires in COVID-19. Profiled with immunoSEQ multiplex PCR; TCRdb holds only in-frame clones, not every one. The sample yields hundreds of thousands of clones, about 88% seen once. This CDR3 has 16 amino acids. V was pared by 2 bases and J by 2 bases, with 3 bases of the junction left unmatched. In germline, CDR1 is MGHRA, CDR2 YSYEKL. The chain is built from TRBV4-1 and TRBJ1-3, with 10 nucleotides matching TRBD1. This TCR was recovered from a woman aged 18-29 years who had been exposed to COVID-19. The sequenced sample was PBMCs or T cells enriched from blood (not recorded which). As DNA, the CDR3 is TGCGCCAGCAGCCAAACCGGGACAGGGGCTGGAAACACCATATATTTT. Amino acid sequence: CASSQTGTGAGNTIYF.